These 4 T cell receptor beta chains came from one sample sequenced in a study of T cell repertoires in cytomegalovirus infection (dated by TCRdb to between 2018 and 2021). The treatment or condition label corresponds to: in vitro stimulation with specific CMV peptide epitopes to enrich CMV-specific T cells. The sequencer listed for this sample is Illumina HiSeq 1500. TCRdb trimmed the raw reads at Q25, called clones with MiXCR and kept productive beta chains. One record per CDR3 amino acid sequence lists the most common genes and DNA. The table for this sample lists about 890,000 distinct CDR3 sequences; under 40% of them were counted only once. The ten most abundant clones make up under 15% of the sample. The antigens for these receptors are not known. This specimen consisted of cultured CD8+ T cells from PBMCs, obtained from culture after CMV antigen stimulation. These receptors originate from a human donor in good health (CMV status not recorded). Some clones in this sample may be carry-over from other donors' samples.

This clonotype came up a few times. The J gene is TRBJ1-2, the V gene TRBV6-1, with D maybe TRBD1 (6 bases). The germline CDR1 and CDR2 sequences are MNHNS and SASEGT. The CDR3 runs 18 residues. V lost 3 bases and J 5 bases, leaving 25 bases between the germline ends. CDR3 DNA: TGTGCCAGCAGTGAGAAAACATCGGTTACAGGGCTTCAGTATGGCTACACCTTC. Residues: CASSEKTSVTGLQYGYTF.

The rearrangement links TRBV6-1 to TRBJ1-6; 9 positions match TRBD1. V shed 10 bases, J shed 6 bases, and the junction held 10 bases outside the gene matches. The CDR3 loop spans 15 amino acids. From germline, CDR1 is MNHNS and CDR2 SASEGT. This CDR3 is CAIGVTTGGNSPLHF. In DNA form, the CDR3 reads TGTGCCATCGGCGTAACGACAGGGGGTAATTCACCCCTCCACTTT.

A note on this clonotype: A much larger clone sits a single nucleotide away, making a read error possible. The chain employs TRBV12-3 or TRBV12-4 and TRBJ2-1; a weak D match, TRBD1 (5 bases). CDR3 size: 13 residues. The CDR3 spells CASAPGSYNEQSF. CDR3 in DNA: TGTGCCAGCGCCCCAGGGTCCTACAATGAGCAGTCCTTC.

The genes are TRBV9 and TRBJ2-5, with TRBD2 matching over 8 bases. V was clipped by 0 bases and J by 0 bases; unmatched bases: 1. The germline V gene encodes CDR1 SGDLS and CDR2 YYNGEE. The CDR3 totals 15 residues. CDR3 protein: CASSVGRGDQETQYF. DNA for the CDR3: TGTGCCAGCAGCGTAGGGCGGGGGGACCAAGAGACCCAGTACTTC.